Presented here are 3 T cell receptor beta chains from one specimen sequenced in a study of graft-versus-host responses after intestinal transplantation (dated by TCRdb to about 2021). Receptor libraries were prepared by the immunoSEQ multiplex PCR assay. TCRdb took this table from immuneACCESS and kept in-frame rearrangements with V and J called. Such tables lack part of the clones; where checked against another copy, unresolved V genes explain under half of the gap, and the rest is unexplained. The sample records 73,000 or so clones, 90% of which are singletons. The biggest ten clones account for roughly 3.9% of the sample. In light of the paper, this sample's time point label describes: cells obtained before transplantation from donor or recipient. Their cognate antigens are unknown. This material consisted of unstimulated CD8+ T cells sorted from spleen or lymph node cells, taken before transplant. Receptors were obtained from a human donor who was the organ donor for an intestinal transplant.

V usage is TRBV7-9 and J usage is TRBJ2-3; 11 positions match TRBD2. V gave up 4 bases and J gave up 1 base; unmatched junction bases: 4. The CDR3 has 16 residues. Per germline, CDR1 SEHNR and CDR2 FQNEAQ (reference sequence). CDR3: CASSSGTSGRTDTQYF. CDR3 nucleotide sequence: TGTGCCAGCAGCTCGGGGACTAGCGGCCGCACAGATACGCAGTATTTT. Full variable domain (outside the CDR3, taken from reference TRBV7-9 and TRBJ2-3): DTGVSQNPRHKITKRGQNVTFRCDPISEHNRLYWYRQTLGQGPEFLTYFQNEAQLEKSRLLSDRFSAERPKGSFSTLEIQRTEQGDSAMYLCASSSGTSGRTDTQYFGPGTRLTVL.

The chain combines TRBV7-9 with TRBJ2-5, with a weak D call TRBD2 (5 bases). The V gene's germline CDR1 is SEHNR and CDR2 FQNEAQ (reference sequence). There are 13 residues in the CDR3. Trimming took off 3 bases at V and 4 bases at J, with 9 bases between the two ends. The CDR3 sequence: CASSLAAVETQYF. Here the CDR3 DNA reads TGTGCCAGCAGCTTGGCAGCGGTAGAGACCCAGTACTTC.

J is TRBJ2-1 and V is TRBV10-3, with D possibly being TRBD1 (8 bases). CDR1 ENHRY and CDR2 SYGVKD come from the germline V gene. The CDR3 loop spans 16 amino acids. The V end lost 2 bases, the J end lost 9 bases, and 20 bases lay between the germline ends. CDR3 coding DNA: TGTGCCATCAGTGAGGGGACAGGCGGACTAGGGGGTGAGCAGTTCTTC. Translating it yields CAISEGTGGLGGEQFF.